This TCR beta chain was sequenced during a study of cytomegalovirus exposure and HLA in healthy donors. Study-level points and caveats: Three chains tied to CMV proved CMV antigen-specific in vitro. Overall, under 200 TCR beta chains were annotated as cytomegalovirus-associated.

Participants comprised healthy donors of bone marrow. With 60 Vbeta and 13 Jbeta primers, the PCR was carried out. The protocol was immunoSEQ multiplex PCR, while the TCRdb copy is restricted to in-frame clones and leaves out a portion. The table lists fewer than 150,000 clones. Turning to this clone: As yet, its antigen is unknown.

V lost 0 bases and J 5 bases, leaving 13 bases between the germline ends. The CDR3 sequence is 15 residues long. Germline CDR1 and CDR2: MNHEY and SVGAGI. This clonotype was sampled from an older woman in good health and CMV-seronegative. Sequenced material: PBMCs. The J gene is TRBJ1-1, the V gene TRBV6-5; TRBD1 might be the D (6 bases). The CDR3 sequence is CASSYSARGGTEAFF. DNA of the CDR3: TGTGCCAGCAGTTACTCCGCGAGGGGGGGAACTGAAGCTTTCTTT.